Shown below are 8 T cell receptor beta chains from a single sample sequenced in a study of cytomegalovirus exposure and HLA in healthy donors. Produced via immunoSEQ multiplex PCR; TCRdb's table is partial and in-frame only. There are around 69,000 clones in the sample; nearly 96% occur only once, and 4.5% to 5% lies in the top ten. The specimen was PBMCs. The receptors shown here come from a woman aged 18-35 years in good health and CMV-seropositive.

The chain employs TRBV28 and TRBJ1-2; TRBD1 aligns across 7 bases. The CDR3 is made up of 15 amino acids. Germline V lookup: CDR1 MDHEN, CDR2 SYDVKM. V was pared by 4 bases and J by 6 bases, with 11 bases of the junction left unmatched. In DNA, the CDR3 is TGTGCCAGCAGTTACTACAGGGGCCTCCTAAATGGCTACACCTTC. Its translation: CASSYYRGLLNGYTF.

The chain carries TRBV7-2 and TRBJ1-6; tentative D call: TRBD1 (5 bases). This CDR3 is built from 16 residues. V lost 2 bases to trimming and J lost 10 bases, with 18 bases between them. Per germline, CDR1 SGHTA and CDR2 FQGNSA. CDR3 sequence (DNA): TGTGCCAGCAGCTTAACTTGGTCCAGGGCGGGATCACCCCTCCACTTT. Its protein product is CASSLTWSRAGSPLHF.

The V call is TRBV5-6, the J call TRBJ2-2; 7 nucleotides line up with TRBD1. The CDR3 is made up of 15 amino acids. Looked up from germline, CDR1 is SGHDT and CDR2 is YYEEEE. Trimming at V came to 0 bases and at J to 3 bases, leaving 2 bases not matched to a gene. The CDR3 region has the DNA TGTGCCAGCAGCTTGGGACAGGGCTACACCGGGGAGCTGTTTTTT. Translated, it gives CASSLGQGYTGELFF.

The table lists this clone with a count of one. The chain combines TRBV28 with TRBJ2-7; no definite D call. V was pared by 4 bases and J by 4 bases, with 8 bases between. The CDR3 covers 12 residues. CDR1 MDHEN and CDR2 SYDVKM come from the germline V gene. For the CDR3, the DNA is TGTGCCAGCAGTTCCCCCCCTTACGAGCAGTACTTC. Its translation is CASSSPPYEQYF.

The V call is TRBV21-1, the J call TRBJ1-2; TRBD1 is the table's D call and was not checked against the DNA. TRBV21-1 is tagged as a pseudogene. The CDR3 totals 12 residues. This CDR3 reads CASSRQGDGYTF. The DNA of the CDR3 is TGTGCCAGCAGCAGACAGGGAGATGGCTACACCTTC.

CDR3 sequence: CAISEGGENEKLFF. DNA of the CDR3: TGTGCCATCAGTGAGGGTGGGGAGAATGAAAAACTGTTTTTT. J is TRBJ1-4 and V is TRBV10-3; no definite D call. Germline CDR1 and CDR2: ENHRY and SYGVKD. V was pared by 2 bases and J by 5 bases, with 9 bases between. This CDR3 comprises 14 residues.

This rearrangement joins TRBV18 to TRBJ2-1; possibly TRBD2 for D (5 bases). V gave up 0 bases and J gave up 9 bases, with 15 bases separating them. Germline assignment: CDR1 KGHSH and CDR2 LQKENI. This CDR3 is 15 amino acids long. CDR3 sequence: CASSPPRVPNVEQFF. The CDR3 DNA follows: TGTGCCAGCTCACCACCGAGGGTTCCGAACGTTGAGCAGTTCTTC.

V gene TRBV18 combines with J gene TRBJ1-5; TRBD1 aligns across 8 bases. CDR3 size: 16 residues. Trimming at V came to 5 bases and at J to 2 bases, leaving 8 bases not matched to a gene. Germline CDR1 is KGHSH and CDR2 is LQKENI. CDR3 DNA: TGTGCCAGCTCATTCGGACAGGGTAAGGGCAATCAGCCCCAGCATTTT. Protein: CASSFGQGKGNQPQHF.